This TCR beta chain was captured by sequencing in a study of molecular identifiers for immune sequencing clone quantification. TCRdb re-called the PCR reads with MiXCR, one entry per CDR3 protein. The data contain under 650,000 distinct CDR3 sequences, nearly 20% of them singletons. Findings and caveats of the study: Reportedly, one cell's Jurkat TCR RNA was detected within 1,100,000 naive CD8 cells.

On this clonotype itself: Its antigen is currently unknown. With a much larger clone just one base away, this may be a read error.

The CDR3 totals 14 residues. Germline-derived CDR1 and CDR2 are SGHDT and YYEEEE. The genes are TRBV5-6 and TRBJ1-1, with D hard to call. Material for sequencing was naive CD8+ T cells from blood, with Jurkat cell RNA spiked in. Specified subset: FACS-sorted CD8+CD4-CCR7+CD45RA+ naive T cells. The sequence derives from a human donor in good health. Some libraries in this study had Jurkat cell RNA spiked in. CDR3 loop: CASNLAEGYTEAFF. DNA for the CDR3: TGTGCCAGCAACTTGGCAGAAGGGTACACTGAAGCTTTCTTT. Full variable domain (remainder filled in from reference TRBV5-6 and TRBJ1-1): DAGVTQSPTHLIKTRGQQVTLRCSPKSGHDTVSWYQQALGQGPQFIFQYYEEEERQRGNFPDRFSGHQFPNYSSELNVNALLLGDSALYLCASNLAEGYTEAFFGQGTRLTVV.